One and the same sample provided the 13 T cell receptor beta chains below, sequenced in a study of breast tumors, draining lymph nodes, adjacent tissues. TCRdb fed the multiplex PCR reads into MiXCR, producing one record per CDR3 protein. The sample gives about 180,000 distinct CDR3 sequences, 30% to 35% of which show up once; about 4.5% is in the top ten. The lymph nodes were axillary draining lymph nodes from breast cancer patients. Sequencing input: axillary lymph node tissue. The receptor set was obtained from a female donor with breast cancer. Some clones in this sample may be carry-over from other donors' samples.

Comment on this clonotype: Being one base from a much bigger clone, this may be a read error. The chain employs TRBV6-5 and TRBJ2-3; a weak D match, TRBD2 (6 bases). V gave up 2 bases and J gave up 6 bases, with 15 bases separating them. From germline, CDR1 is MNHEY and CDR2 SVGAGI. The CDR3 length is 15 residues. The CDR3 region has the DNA TGTGCCAGCAGTTACCCGGGGGTCCCAGGTGATACGCAGTATTTT. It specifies CASSYPGVPGDTQYF.

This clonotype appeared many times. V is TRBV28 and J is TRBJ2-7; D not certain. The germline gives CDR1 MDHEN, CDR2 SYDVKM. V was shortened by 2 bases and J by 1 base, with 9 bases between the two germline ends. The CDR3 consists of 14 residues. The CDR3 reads CASSLPRRSYEQYF. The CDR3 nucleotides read TGTGCCAGCAGTTTACCCCGACGGTCCTACGAGCAGTACTTC. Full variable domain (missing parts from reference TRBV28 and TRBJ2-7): DVKVTQSSRYLVKRTGEKVFLECVQDMDHENMFWYRQDPGLGLRLIYFSYDVKMKEKGDIPEGYSVSREKKERFSLILESASTNQTSMYLCASSLPRRSYEQYFGPGTRLTVT.

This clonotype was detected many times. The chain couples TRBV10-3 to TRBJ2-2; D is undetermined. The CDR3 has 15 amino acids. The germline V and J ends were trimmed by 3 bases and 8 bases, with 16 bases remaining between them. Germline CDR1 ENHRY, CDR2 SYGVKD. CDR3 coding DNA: TGTGCCATCAGTGAAGAGGTAGTCCCTGGTGGGGAGCTGTTTTTT. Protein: CAISEEVVPGGELFF.

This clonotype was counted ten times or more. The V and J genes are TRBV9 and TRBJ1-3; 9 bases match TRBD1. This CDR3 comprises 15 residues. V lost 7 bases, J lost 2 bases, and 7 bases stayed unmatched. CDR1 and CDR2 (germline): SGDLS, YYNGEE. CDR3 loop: CASRMGQGPGNTIYF. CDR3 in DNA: TGTGCCAGCCGTATGGGACAGGGTCCTGGAAACACCATATATTTT.

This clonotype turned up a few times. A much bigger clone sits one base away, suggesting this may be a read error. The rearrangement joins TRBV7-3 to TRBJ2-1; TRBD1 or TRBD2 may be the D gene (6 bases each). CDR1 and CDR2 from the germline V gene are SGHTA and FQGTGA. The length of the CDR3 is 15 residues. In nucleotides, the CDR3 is TGTGCCAGCAGCTTAGGAGGGGGTTACTACAATGAGCAGCTCTTC. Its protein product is CASSLGGGYYNEQLF.

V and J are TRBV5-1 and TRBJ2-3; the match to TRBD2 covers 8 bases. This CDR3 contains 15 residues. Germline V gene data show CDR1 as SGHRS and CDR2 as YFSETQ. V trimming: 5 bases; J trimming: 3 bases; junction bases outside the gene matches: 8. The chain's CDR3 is CASRRGARGTDTQYF. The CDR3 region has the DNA TGCGCCAGCAGGCGGGGGGCCAGGGGAACAGATACGCAGTATTTT.

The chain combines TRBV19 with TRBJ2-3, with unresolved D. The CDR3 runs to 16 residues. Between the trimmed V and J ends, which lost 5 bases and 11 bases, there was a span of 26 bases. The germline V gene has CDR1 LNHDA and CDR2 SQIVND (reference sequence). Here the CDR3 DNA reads TGTGCCAGTAGTTCCGCAGGCGGTAGCTCCTACAATGAGCAGTATTTT. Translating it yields CASSSAGGSSYNEQYF.

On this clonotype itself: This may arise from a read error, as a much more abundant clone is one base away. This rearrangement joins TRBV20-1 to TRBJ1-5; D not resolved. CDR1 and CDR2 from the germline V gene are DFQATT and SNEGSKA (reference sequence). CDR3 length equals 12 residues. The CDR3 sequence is CSALYGDQPPHF. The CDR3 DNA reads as TGCAGTGCTCTATATGGCGATCAGCCCCCGCATTTT.

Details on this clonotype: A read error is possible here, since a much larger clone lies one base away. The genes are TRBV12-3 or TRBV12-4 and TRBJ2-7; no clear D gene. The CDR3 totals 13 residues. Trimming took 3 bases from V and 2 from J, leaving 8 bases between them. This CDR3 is CASSFGPPYEQYF. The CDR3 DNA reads TGTGCCAGCAGTTTCGGTCCCCCCTACGAGCAGTACTTC.

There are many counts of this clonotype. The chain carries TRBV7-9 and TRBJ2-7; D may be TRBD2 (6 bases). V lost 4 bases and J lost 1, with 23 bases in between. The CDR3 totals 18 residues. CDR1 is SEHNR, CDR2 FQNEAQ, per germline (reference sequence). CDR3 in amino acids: CASSSQNLAPVLSYEQYF. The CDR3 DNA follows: TGTGCCAGCAGCTCCCAGAACCTAGCGCCAGTTTTATCCTACGAGCAGTACTTC.

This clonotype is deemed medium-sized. The CDR3 here is CASSSSGRVEQETQYF. CDR3 sequence (DNA): TGTGCCAGCAGTTCTAGCGGGAGGGTCGAGCAAGAGACCCAGTACTTC. This chain uses TRBV12-3 or TRBV12-4 with TRBJ2-5; 12 positions agree with TRBD2. The CDR3 has 16 residues. J was trimmed by 2 bases and V by 4 bases; bases with no gene match: 5.

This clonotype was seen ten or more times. DNA for the CDR3: TGTGCCAGCAGCTTGGCGGCACAGGGGAACTATGGCTACACCTTC. It translates to CASSLAAQGNYGYTF. The chain recombines TRBV5-8 with TRBJ1-2; 7 bases match TRBD1. This CDR3 region has 15 residues. Trimming removed 0 bases from V and 2 bases from J; junction bases left unmatched: 4. Germline V gene sequence: CDR1 SGHTS, CDR2 YDEGEE.

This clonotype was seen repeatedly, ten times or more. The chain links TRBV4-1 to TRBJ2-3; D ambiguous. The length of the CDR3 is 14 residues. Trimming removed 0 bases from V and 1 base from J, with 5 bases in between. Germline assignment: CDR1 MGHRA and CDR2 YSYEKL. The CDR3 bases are TGCGCCAGCAGCCAAGATCCTCGCACAGATACGCAGTATTTT. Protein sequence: CASSQDPRTDTQYF.